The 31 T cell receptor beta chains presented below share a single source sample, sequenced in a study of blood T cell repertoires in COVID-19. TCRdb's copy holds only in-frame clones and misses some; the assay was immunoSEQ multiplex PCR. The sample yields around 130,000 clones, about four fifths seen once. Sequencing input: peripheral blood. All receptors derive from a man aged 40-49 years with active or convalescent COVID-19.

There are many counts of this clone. CDR3 nucleotides: TGCAGCGTAGGGCCTCGGGACTTGGGTTCACCCCTCCACTTT. Amino acid sequence: CSVGPRDLGSPLHF. J is TRBJ1-6 and V is TRBV29-1, with a tentative D call TRBD1 (5 bases). V lost 6 bases, J lost 9 bases, and 18 bases lay in between. The CDR3 runs to 14 residues. CDR1 and CDR2 from the germline V gene are SQVTM and ANQGSEA. Complete variable domain (other parts from reference TRBV29-1 and TRBJ1-6): SAVISQKPSRDICQRGTSLTIQCQVDSQVTMMFWYRQQPGQSLTLIATANQGSEATYESGFVIDKFPISRPNLTFSTLTVSNMSPEDSSIYLCSVGPRDLGSPLHFGNGTRLTVT.

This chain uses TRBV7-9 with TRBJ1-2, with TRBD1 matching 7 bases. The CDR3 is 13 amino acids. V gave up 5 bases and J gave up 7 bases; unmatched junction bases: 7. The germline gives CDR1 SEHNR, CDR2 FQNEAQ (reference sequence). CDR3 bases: TGTGCCAGCAGCCGGGAGGGGGCAGGTGGCTACACCTTC. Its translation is CASSREGAGGYTF.

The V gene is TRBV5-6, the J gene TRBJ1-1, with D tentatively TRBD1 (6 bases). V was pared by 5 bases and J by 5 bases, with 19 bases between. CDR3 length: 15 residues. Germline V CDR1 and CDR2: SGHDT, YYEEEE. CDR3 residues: CASRARAGDGTEAFF. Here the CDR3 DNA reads TGTGCCAGCAGGGCGAGGGCAGGGGATGGAACTGAAGCTTTCTTT.

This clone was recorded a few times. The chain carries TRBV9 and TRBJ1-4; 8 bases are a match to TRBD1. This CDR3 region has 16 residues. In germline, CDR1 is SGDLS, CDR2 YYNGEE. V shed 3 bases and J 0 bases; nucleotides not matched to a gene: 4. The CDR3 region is CASSASQGATNEKLFF. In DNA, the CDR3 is TGTGCCAGCAGCGCCTCACAGGGGGCAACTAATGAAAAACTGTTTTTT.

CDR3 DNA sequence: TGTGCCAGCAGCCAAGATCGGACAGGGGGCACTGAAGCTTTCTTT. Its protein is CASSQDRTGGTEAFF. The chain recombines TRBV4-2 with TRBJ1-1; 10 nucleotides align to TRBD1. The germline V gene has CDR1 LGHNA and CDR2 YNFKEQ. The CDR3 contains 15 residues. V dropped 0 bases and J dropped 4; count of bases not matched to a gene: 2.

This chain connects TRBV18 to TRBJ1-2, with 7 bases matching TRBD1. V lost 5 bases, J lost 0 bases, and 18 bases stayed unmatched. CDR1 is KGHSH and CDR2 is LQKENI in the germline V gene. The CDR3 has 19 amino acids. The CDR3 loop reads CASSNIAFTGASTNYGYTF. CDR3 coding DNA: TGTGCCAGCTCAAATATTGCCTTCACAGGGGCGTCGACTAACTATGGCTACACCTTC.

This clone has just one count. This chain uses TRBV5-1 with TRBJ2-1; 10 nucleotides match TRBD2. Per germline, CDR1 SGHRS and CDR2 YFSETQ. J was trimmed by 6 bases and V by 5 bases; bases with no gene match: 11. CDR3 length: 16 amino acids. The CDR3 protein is CASRSVAGGLSNEQFF. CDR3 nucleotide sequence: TGCGCCAGCAGGTCCGTAGCGGGGGGCCTTTCCAATGAGCAGTTCTTC.

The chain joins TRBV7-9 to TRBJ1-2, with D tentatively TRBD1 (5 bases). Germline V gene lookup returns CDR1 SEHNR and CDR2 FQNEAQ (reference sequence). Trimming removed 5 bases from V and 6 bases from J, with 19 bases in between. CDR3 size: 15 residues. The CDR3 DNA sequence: TGTGCCAGCAGCGATGTTGGCGGGGGAAGGGATGGCTACACCTTC. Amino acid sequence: CASSDVGGGRDGYTF.

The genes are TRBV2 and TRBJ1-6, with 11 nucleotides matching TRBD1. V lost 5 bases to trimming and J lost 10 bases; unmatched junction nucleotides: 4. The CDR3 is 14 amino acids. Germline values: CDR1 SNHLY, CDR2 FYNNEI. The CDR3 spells CASSKGQGGSPLHF. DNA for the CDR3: TGTGCCAGCAGTAAGGGACAGGGGGGGTCACCCCTCCACTTT.

Here the CDR3 reads CASSLGLGQAENTEAFF. CDR3 coding DNA: TGTGCCAGCAGCTTAGGACTGGGGCAGGCCGAGAACACTGAAGCTTTCTTT. V usage is TRBV7-8 and J usage is TRBJ1-1, with a possible D match to TRBD1 (5 bases). The CDR3 is 17 residues long. Germline V gives CDR1 SGHVS, CDR2 FQNEAQ. V lost 1 base and J lost 1, with 16 bases in between.

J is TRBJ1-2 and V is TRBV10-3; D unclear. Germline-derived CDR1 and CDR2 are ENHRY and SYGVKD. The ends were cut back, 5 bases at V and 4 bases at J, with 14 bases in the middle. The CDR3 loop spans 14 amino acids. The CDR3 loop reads CAISMQEYGYGYTF. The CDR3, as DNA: TGTGCCATCAGTATGCAGGAATACGGCTATGGCTACACCTTC.

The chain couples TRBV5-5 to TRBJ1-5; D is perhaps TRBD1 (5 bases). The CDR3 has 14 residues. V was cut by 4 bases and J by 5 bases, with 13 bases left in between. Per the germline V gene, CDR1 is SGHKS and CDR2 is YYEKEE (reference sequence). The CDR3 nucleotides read TGTGCCAGCAGCGAGTGGGCAGGGCATCAGCCCCAGCATTTT. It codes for CASSEWAGHQPQHF.

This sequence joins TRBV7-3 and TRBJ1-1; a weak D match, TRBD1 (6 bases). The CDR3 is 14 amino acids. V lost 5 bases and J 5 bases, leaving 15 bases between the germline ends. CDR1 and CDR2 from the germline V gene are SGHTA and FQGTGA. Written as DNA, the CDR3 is TGTGCCAGCAGCGGTACAGGGAGTAGGACTGAAGCTTTCTTT. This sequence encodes CASSGTGSRTEAFF. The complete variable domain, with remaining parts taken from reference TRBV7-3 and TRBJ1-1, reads GAGVSQTPSNKVTEKGKYVELRCDPISGHTALYWYRQSLGQGPEFLIYFQGTGAADDSGLPNDRFFAVRPEGSVSTLKIQRTERGDSAVYLCASSGTGSRTEAFFGQGTRLTVV.

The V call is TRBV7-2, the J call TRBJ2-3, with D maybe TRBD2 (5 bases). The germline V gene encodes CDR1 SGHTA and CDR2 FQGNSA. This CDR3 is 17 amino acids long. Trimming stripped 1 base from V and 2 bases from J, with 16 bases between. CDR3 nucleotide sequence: TGTGCCAGCAGCTTAGGGGGAGCTTATTCCTACACAGATACGCAGTATTTT. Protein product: CASSLGGAYSYTDTQYF. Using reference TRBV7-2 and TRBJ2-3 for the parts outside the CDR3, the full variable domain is GAGVSQSPSNKVTEKGKDVELRCDPISGHTALYWYRQSLGQGLEFLIYFQGNSAPDKSGLPSDRFSAERTGGSVSTLTIQRTQQEDSAVYLCASSLGGAYSYTDTQYFGPGTRLTVL.

The CDR3 here is CATSDGGTNEKLFF. CDR3 nucleotides: TGTGCCACCAGCGATGGGGGGACTAATGAAAAACTGTTTTTT. The rearrangement joins TRBV24-1 to TRBJ1-4, with D perhaps TRBD1 (5 bases). The CDR3 sequence is 14 residues long. V dropped 7 bases and J dropped 2 bases, with 10 bases sitting between them. From germline, CDR1 is KGHDR and CDR2 SFDVKD.

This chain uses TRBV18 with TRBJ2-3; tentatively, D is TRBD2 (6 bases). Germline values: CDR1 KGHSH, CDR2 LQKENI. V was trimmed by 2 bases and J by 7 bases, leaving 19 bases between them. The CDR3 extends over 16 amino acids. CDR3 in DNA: TGTGCCAGCTCACCAGGCTCGGGGACTCGGGGGTATACGCAGTATTTT. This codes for CASSPGSGTRGYTQYF.

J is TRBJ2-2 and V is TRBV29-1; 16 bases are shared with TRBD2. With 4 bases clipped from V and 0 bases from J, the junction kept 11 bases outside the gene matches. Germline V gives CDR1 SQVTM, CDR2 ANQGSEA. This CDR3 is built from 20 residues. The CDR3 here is CSVAGPGLAGGRTNTGELFF. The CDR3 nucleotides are TGCAGCGTTGCGGGGCCGGGACTAGCGGGGGGGCGAACGAACACCGGGGAGCTGTTTTTT.

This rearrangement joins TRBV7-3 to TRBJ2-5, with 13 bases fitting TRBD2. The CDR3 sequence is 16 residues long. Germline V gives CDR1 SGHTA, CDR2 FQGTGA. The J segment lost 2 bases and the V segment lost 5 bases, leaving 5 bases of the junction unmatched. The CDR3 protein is CASSTGTSGAQETQYF. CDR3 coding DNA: TGTGCCAGCAGCACCGGGACTAGCGGGGCTCAAGAGACCCAGTACTTC.

The CDR3 coding sequence is TGTGCCAGCAGCCATTCAAGGACAACCCTCACCGGGGAGCTGTTTTTT. This encodes CASSHSRTTLTGELFF. The rearrangement joins TRBV3-1 (or the pseudogene TRBV3-2) to TRBJ2-2, with D possibly TRBD1 on 5 matching bases. V was shortened by 3 bases and J by 4 bases, with 15 bases between the two germline ends. The CDR3 length is 16 residues. Germline V gene sequence: CDR1 LGHDT, CDR2 YNNKEL (reference sequence).

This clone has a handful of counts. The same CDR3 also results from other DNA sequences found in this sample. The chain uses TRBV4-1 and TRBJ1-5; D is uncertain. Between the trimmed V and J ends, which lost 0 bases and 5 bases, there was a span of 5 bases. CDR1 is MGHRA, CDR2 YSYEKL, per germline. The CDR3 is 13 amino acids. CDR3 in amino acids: CASSQDRDQPQHF. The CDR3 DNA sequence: TGCGCCAGCAGCCAAGATCGCGATCAGCCCCAGCATTTT.

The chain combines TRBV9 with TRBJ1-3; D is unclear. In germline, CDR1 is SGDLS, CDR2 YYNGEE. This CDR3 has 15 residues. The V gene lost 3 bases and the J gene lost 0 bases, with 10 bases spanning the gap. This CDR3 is CASSALRDSGNTIYF. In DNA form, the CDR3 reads TGTGCCAGCAGCGCCCTTCGGGACTCTGGAAACACCATATATTTT.

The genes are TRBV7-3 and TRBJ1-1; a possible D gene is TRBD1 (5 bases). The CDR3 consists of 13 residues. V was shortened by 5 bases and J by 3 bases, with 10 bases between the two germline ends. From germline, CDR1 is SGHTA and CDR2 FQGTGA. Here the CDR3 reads CASSPQGYTEAFF. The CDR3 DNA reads TGTGCCAGCAGCCCTCAGGGTTACACTGAAGCTTTCTTT.

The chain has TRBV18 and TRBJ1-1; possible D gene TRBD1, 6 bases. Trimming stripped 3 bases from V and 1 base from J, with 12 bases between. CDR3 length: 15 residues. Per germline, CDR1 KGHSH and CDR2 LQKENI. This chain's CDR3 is CASSPPGAENTEAFF. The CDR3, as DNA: TGTGCCAGCTCACCCCCAGGGGCCGAGAACACTGAAGCTTTCTTT.

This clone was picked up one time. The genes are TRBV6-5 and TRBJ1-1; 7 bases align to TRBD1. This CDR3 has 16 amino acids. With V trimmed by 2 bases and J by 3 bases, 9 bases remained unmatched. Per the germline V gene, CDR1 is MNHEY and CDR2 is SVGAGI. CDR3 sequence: CASSYPNRQGHTEAFF. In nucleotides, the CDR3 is TGTGCCAGCAGTTACCCAAATCGACAGGGCCACACTGAAGCTTTCTTT.

CDR3 bases: TGTGCCAGCAGCCCACCCCCGGTGAACACCGGGGAGCTGTTTTTT. The encoded protein is CASSPPPVNTGELFF. The chain carries TRBV9 and TRBJ2-2; D gene ambiguous. V was pared by 4 bases and J by 1 base, with 11 bases between. Germline V gene sequence: CDR1 SGDLS, CDR2 YYNGEE. The CDR3 has 15 residues.

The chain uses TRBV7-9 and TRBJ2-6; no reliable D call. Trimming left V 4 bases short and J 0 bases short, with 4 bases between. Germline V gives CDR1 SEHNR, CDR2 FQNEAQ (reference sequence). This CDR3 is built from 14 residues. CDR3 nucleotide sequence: TGTGCCAGCAGCTACTTCTCTGGGGCCAACGTCCTGACTTTC. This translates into CASSYFSGANVLTF.

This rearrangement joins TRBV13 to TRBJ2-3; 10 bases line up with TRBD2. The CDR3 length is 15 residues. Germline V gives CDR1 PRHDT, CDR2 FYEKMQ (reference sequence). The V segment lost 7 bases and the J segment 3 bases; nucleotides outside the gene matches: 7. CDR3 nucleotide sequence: TGTGCCAGCACCAAAGCGGGGGGGAGGACAGATACGCAGTATTTT. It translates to CASTKAGGRTDTQYF.

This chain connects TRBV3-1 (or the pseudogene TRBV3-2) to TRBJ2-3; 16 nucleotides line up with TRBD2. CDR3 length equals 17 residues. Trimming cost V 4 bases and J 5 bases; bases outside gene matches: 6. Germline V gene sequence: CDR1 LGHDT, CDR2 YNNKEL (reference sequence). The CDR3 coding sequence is TGTGCCAGCAGCCGGGGACTAGCGGGGGGGAAAGTAGATACGCAGTATTTT. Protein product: CASSRGLAGGKVDTQYF.

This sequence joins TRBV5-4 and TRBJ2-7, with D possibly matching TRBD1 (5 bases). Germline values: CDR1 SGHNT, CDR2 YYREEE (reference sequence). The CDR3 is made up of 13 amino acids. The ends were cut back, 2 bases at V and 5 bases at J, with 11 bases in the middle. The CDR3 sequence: CASSFAGMDEQYF. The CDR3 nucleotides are TGTGCCAGCAGCTTCGCAGGGATGGACGAGCAGTACTTC.

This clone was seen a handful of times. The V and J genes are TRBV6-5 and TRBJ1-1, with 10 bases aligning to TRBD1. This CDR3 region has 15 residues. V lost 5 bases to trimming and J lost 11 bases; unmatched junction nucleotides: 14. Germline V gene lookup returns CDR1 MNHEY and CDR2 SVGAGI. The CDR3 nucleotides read TGTGCCAGCAGTAGGGGACAGGGGACGGCGATGGGGGCTTTCTTT. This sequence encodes CASSRGQGTAMGAFF.

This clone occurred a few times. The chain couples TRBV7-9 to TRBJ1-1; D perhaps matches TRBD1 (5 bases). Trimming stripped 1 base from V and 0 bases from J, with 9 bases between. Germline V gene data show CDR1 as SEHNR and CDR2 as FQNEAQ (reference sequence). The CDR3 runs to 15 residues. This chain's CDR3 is CASSLEEGMNTEAFF. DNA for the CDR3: TGTGCCAGCAGCTTAGAGGAGGGGATGAACACTGAAGCTTTCTTT. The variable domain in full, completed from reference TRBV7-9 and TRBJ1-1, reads DTGVSQNPRHKITKRGQNVTFRCDPISEHNRLYWYRQTLGQGPEFLTYFQNEAQLEKSRLLSDRFSAERPKGSFSTLEIQRTEQGDSAMYLCASSLEEGMNTEAFFGQGTRLTVV.